This entry concerns a single T cell receptor (beta chain). The sample belongs to a study of CD8 T cells in Susac syndrome. It was with random hexamers that roughly 0.45 to 1 ug RNA was reverse transcribed. TCRdb re-analysed the immunoSEQ multiplex PCR reads in MiXCR, keeping a single row per CDR3 protein. This sample has approximately 140,000 distinct CDR3 sequences, with 94% found just once. Looked up from germline, CDR1 is PRHDT and CDR2 is FYEKMQ (reference sequence). V was cut by 5 bases and J by 4 bases, with 11 bases left in between. The length of the CDR3 is 13 residues. The TCR was taken from a human donor in good health. Source material: CD8+ T cells from PBMCs. The V and J genes are TRBV13 and TRBJ2-5, with no clear D. For the CDR3, the DNA is TGTGCCAGCAGCGACGGTCCCGGAGAGACCCAGTACTTC. Amino acid sequence: CASSDGPGETQYF.